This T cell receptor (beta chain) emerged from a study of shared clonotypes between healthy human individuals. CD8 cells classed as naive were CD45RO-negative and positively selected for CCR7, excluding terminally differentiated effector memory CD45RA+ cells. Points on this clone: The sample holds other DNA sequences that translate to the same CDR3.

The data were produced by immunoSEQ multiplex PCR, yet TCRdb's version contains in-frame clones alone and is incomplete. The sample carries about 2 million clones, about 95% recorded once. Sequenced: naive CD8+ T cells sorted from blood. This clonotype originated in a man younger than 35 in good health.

CDR3 protein: CASSQGRSSGNTIYF. The CDR3 bases are TGCGCCAGCAGCCAAGGGAGAAGCTCTGGAAACACCATATATTTT. The gene calls are TRBV4-1 and TRBJ1-3; D ambiguous. CDR1 is MGHRA and CDR2 is YSYEKL in the germline V gene. The V end lost 1 base, the J end lost 0 bases, and 7 bases lay between the germline ends. The CDR3 runs to 15 residues.